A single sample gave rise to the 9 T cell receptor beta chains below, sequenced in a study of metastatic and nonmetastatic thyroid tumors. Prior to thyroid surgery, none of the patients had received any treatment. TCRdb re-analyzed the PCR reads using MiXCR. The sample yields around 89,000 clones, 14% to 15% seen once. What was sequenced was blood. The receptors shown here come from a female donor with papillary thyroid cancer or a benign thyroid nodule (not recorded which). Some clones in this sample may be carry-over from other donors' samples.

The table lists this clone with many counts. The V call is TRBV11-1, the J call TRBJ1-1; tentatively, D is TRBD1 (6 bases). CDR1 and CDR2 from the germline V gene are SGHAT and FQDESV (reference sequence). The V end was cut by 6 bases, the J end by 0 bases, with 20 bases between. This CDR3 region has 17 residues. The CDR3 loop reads CASSLKGGASVNTEAFF. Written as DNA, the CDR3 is TGTGCCAGCAGTCTAAAGGGGGGGGCATCGGTGAACACTGAAGCTTTCTTT.

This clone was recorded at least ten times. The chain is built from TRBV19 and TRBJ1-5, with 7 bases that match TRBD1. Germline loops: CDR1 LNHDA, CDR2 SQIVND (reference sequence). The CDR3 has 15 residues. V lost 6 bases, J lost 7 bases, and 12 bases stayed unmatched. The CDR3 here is CASSRQGDGEQPQHF. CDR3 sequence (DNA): TGTGCCAGTAGCCGACAGGGAGATGGAGAGCAGCCCCAGCATTTT.

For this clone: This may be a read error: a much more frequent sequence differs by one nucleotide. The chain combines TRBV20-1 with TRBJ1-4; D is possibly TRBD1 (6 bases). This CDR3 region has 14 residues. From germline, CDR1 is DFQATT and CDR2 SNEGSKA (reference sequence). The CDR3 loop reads CSSRSGATNEKLFF. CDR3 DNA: TGCAGTTCTAGGTCAGGGGCAACTAATGAAAAACTGTTTTTT.

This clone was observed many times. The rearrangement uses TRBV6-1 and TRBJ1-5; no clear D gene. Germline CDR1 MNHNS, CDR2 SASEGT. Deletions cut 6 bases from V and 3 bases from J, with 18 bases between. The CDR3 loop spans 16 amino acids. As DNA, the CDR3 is TGTGCCAGCAGCATGTTGGTGTCGGCTAACAATCAGCCCCAGCATTTT. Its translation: CASSMLVSANNQPQHF.

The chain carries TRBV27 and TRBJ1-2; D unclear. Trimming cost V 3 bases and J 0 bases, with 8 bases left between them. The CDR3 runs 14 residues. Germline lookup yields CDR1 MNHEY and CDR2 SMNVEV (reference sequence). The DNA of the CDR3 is TGTGCCAGCAGTTTGGTGATAGCTAACTATGGCTACACCTTC. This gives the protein CASSLVIANYGYTF.

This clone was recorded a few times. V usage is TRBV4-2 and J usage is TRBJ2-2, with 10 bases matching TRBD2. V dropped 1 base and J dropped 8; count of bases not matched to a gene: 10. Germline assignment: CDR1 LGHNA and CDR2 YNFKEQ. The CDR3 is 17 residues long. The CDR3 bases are TGTGCCAGCAGCCAAGCCGGGCTAGCGGGGGCTAAGGGGGAGCTGTTTTTT. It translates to CASSQAGLAGAKGELFF.

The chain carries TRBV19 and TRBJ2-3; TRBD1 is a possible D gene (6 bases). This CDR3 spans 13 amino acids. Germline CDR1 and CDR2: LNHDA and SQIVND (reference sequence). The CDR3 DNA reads TGTTCCATTAGTACGCCAGGGGCAGATACGCAGTATTTT. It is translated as CSISTPGADTQYF.

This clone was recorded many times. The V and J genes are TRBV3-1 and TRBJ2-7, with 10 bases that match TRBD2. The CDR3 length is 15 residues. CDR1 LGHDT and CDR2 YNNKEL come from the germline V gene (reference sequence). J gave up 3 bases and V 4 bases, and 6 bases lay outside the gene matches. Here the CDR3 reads CASSRVAGGIYEQYF. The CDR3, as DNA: TGTGCCAGCAGCCGAGTAGCGGGGGGCATCTACGAGCAGTACTTC.

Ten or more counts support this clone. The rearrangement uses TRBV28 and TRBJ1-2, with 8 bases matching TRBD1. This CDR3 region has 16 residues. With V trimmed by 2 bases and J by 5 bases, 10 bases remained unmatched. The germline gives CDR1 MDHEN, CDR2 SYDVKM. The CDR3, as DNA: TGTGCCAGCAGTTTAGCACGACAGGGGCGCGGGTATGGCTACACCTTC. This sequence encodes CASSLARQGRGYGYTF.